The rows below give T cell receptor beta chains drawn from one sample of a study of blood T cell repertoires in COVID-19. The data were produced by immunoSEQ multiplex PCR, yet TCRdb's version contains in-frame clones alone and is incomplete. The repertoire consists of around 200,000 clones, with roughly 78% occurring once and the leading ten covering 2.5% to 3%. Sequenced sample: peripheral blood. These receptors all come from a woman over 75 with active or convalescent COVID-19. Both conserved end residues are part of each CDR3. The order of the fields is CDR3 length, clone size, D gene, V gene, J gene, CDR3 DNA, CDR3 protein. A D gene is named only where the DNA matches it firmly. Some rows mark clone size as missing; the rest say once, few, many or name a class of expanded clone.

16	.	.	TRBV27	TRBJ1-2	TGTGCCAGCAGGACTCTTTTTCAGGGGAAGGGCTATGGCTACACCTTC	CASRTLFQGKGYGYTF
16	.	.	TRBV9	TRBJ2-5	TGTGCCAGCAGCCCCCGGACAGGGAGGGAGGGAGAGACCCAGTACTTC	CASSPRTGREGETQYF
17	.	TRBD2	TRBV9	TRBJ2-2	TGTGCCAGCAGCCTGACAGGCGGGGGGGCCAACACCGGGGAGCTGTTTTTT	CASSLTGGGANTGELFF
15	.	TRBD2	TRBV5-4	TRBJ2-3	TGTGCCAGCAGCTCAAAGCGGGGGGCCACAGATACGCAGTATTTT	CASSSKRGATDTQYF
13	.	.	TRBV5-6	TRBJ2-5	TGTGCCAGCAGCTTGAGGAGTGAAGAGACCCAGTACTTC	CASSLRSEETQYF
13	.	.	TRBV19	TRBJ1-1	TGTGCCAGTAGTGCGAGAGGGAACACTGAAGCTTTCTTT	CASSARGNTEAFF
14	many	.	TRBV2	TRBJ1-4	TGTGCCAGCAGTTCCGGACACTATAATGAAAAACTGTTTTTT	CASSSGHYNEKLFF
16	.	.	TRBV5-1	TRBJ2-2	TGCGCCAGCAGCTTTGGAGTAGGATCCAACACCGGGGAGCTGTTTTTT	CASSFGVGSNTGELFF
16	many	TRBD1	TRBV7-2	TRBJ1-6	TGTGCCAGCAGCTTAGTATCGGGACAGCCTAATTCACCCCTCCACTTT	CASSLVSGQPNSPLHF
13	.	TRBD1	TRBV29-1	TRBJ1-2	TGCAGCGTTGATACACAGGGGGAGTATGGCTACACCTTC	CSVDTQGEYGYTF
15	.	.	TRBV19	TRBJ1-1	TGTGCCAGTAGTAGTACAAACACAGGGAATGCTGAAGCTTTCTTT	CASSSTNTGNAEAFF
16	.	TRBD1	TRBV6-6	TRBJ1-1	TGTGCCAGCAGTTACCTCTTGACAGGGGGGAACACTGAAGCTTTCTTT	CASSYLLTGGNTEAFF
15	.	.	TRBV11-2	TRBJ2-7	TGTGCCAGCAGCCAACAGGGGGGGGCTGGCTACGAGCAGTACTTC	CASSQQGGAGYEQYF
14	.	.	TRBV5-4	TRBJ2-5	TGTGCCAGCAGCTTTTCAGGGGTACTCGAGACCCAGTACTTC	CASSFSGVLETQYF
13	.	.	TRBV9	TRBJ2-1	TGTGCCAGCAGCGTAGTCGATTCAGAAGAGCAGTTCTTC	CASSVVDSEEQFF
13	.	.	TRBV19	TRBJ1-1	TGTGCCAGTAGGGGCGACATTGGCACTGAAGCTTTCTTT	CASRGDIGTEAFF
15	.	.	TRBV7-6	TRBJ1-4	TGTGCCAGCAGCCCCCGGGGGGCGGCTAATGAAAAACTGTTTTTT	CASSPRGAANEKLFF
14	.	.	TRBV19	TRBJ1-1	TGTGCCAGTAGTATCGGTCTTATGAACACTGAAGCTTTCTTT	CASSIGLMNTEAFF
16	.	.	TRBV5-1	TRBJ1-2	TGCGCCAGCAGCTTGGAACCAGGGTCCCCCCACTATGGCTACACCTTC	CASSLEPGSPHYGYTF
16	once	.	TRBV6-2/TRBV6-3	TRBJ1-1	TGTGCCAGCAGTTACTCAGGGAGGGGTTTGAACACTGAAGCTTTCTTT	CASSYSGRGLNTEAFF
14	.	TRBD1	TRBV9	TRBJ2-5	TGTGCCAGCAGCCCAAGGGACAGGGATGGGACCCAGTACTTC	CASSPRDRDGTQYF
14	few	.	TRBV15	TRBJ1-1	TGTGCCACCAGTAGGAGAGACAGGATCACTGAAGCTTTCTTT	CATSRRDRITEAFF
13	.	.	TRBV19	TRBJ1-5	TGTGCCAGTAGTACAAGATTAGATCAGCCCCAGCATTTT	CASSTRLDQPQHF
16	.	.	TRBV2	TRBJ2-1	TGTGCCAGCAGTGTTCGCCATCGCGTCAGGGATGTTGCCCAGTTCTTC	CASSVRHRVRDVAQFF
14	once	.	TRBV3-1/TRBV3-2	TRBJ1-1	TGTGCCAGCAGCCAAGGAAGGGGGAACACTGAAGCTTTCTTT	CASSQGRGNTEAFF
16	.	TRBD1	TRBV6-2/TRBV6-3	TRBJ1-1	TGTGCCAGCAGTATTTACCCGGGACAGGGGAACACTGAAGCTTTCTTT	CASSIYPGQGNTEAFF
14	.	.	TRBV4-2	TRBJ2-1	TGTGCCAGCAGCCCAGCGCCATGGGACAATGAGCAGTTCTTC	CASSPAPWDNEQFF
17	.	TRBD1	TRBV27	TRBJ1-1	TGTGCCAGCAGTCCTCCGGGACAGGGCTTCATGAACACTGAAGCTTTCTTT	CASSPPGQGFMNTEAFF
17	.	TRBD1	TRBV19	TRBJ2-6	TGTGCCAGTAGTTCCCCCCTCGGGACAGAAGGGGCCAACGTCCTGACTTTC	CASSSPLGTEGANVLTF
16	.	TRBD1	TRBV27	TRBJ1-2	TGTGCCAGCAGTTTATCCCCGGACAGGACGATCTATGGCTACACCTTC	CASSLSPDRTIYGYTF
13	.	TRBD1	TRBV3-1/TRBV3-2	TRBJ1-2	TGTGCCAGCACCCAGGGGGGGGCGCAGGGCTACACCTTC	CASTQGGAQGYTF
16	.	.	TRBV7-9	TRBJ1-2	TGTGCCAGCAGCTTAGCGGGGACACCCGACAACTATGGCTACACCTTC	CASSLAGTPDNYGYTF